This TCR beta chain was observed in a study of cytomegalovirus exposure and HLA in healthy donors. As for this clone: Antigen specificity is unknown.

Germline V gives CDR1 MDHEN, CDR2 SYDVKM. Trimming removed 6 bases at V and 9 bases at J, with 8 bases between. This CDR3 has 10 amino acids. The PCR used 60 Vbeta and 13 Jbeta primers. Method: immunoSEQ multiplex PCR; TCRdb's copy keeps in-frame clones and lacks some. The repertoire holds 200,000 to 250,000 clones, with around 73% as singletons. Overall study findings and caveats: In a later analysis, TCR association rates varied by HLA locus: DRB1 most, HLA-C fewest. Other equally common chains were less clonally expanded than HLA-associated TCR beta chains, a later analysis showed. Through in vitro validation, a few CMV-associated chains were shown to be specific for CMV antigens. Excluded were some V segments that proved indistinguishable, including TRBV6-2 and TRBV6-3.

The chain recombines TRBV28 with TRBJ1-1; D not certain. This sequence originates from a male donor in good health and CMV-seronegative. Sequencing input: PBMCs. CDR3 amino acids: CASREGKAFF. In DNA, the CDR3 is TGTGCCAGCAGAGAGGGCAAAGCTTTCTTT.